The next 26 T cell receptor beta chains were all read from a single sample in a study of regulatory T cells in long-lasting Graves disease. Documented time point: persistent/refractory GD, antithyroid drugs over 5 years with positive TRAb. The TCR library was prepared using RNA isolated from PBMCs. Combining iRepertoire HTBI primers with Arm-PCR of CDR3 regions, the authors built TCR beta libraries. Using its own MiXCR run on the multiplex PCR reads, TCRdb lists one record per CDR3 protein. The sample has 400,000 to 500,000 distinct CDR3 sequences, 21% seen once. Sequences were derived from peripheral blood mononuclear cells (PBMCs), sampled when the disease was refractory, from a patient treated with antithyroid drugs. All receptors come from a female donor with Graves disease.

This sequence joins TRBV27 and TRBJ1-1; D is unresolved. CDR3 length equals 13 residues. Germline V lookup: CDR1 MNHEY, CDR2 SMNVEV (reference sequence). V was pared by 6 bases and J by 11 bases, with 19 bases between. The CDR3 nucleotides are TGTGCCAGCAGCCTTCGTCCCGGGCCGAGGGCTTTCTTT. It is translated as CASSLRPGPRAFF.

This clonotype was seen just once. The chain is built from TRBV19 and TRBJ2-7, with D unresolved. Trimming took off 3 bases at V and 6 bases at J, with 18 bases between the two ends. The CDR3 has 15 amino acids. Per the germline V gene, CDR1 is LNHDA and CDR2 is SQIVND (reference sequence). CDR3 sequence reads: CASSMGFPPLGEQYF. In DNA, the CDR3 is TGTGCCAGTAGTATGGGATTCCCTCCATTGGGCGAGCAGTACTTC.

This clonotype appeared many times. The chain links TRBV20-1 to TRBJ1-6; TRBD1 is a possible D gene (6 bases). This CDR3 contains 14 residues. The germline V and J ends were trimmed by 4 bases and 5 bases, with 12 bases remaining between them. CDR1 is DFQATT, CDR2 SNEGSKA, per germline (reference sequence). The CDR3: CSAKRQANNSPLHF. CDR3 DNA: TGCAGTGCTAAACGACAGGCTAATAATTCACCCCTCCACTTT.

Only a few counts were recorded for this clonotype. The genes are TRBV29-1 and TRBJ2-2; D gene unclear. Germline loops: CDR1 SQVTM, CDR2 ANQGSEA. V was clipped by 4 bases and J by 5 bases, with 11 bases between them. This CDR3 has 13 residues. This CDR3 reads CSVVSGDTGELFF. The CDR3 bases are TGCAGCGTTGTCTCAGGTGATACCGGGGAGCTGTTTTTT.

This clonotype was seen repeatedly, ten times or more. The CDR3 region is CSADNRDGDEKLFF. In DNA form, the CDR3 reads TGCAGTGCTGATAACCGGGACGGTGATGAAAAACTGTTTTTT. The chain joins TRBV20-1 to TRBJ1-4; maybe TRBD1 (5 bases). The CDR3 has 14 residues. V gave up 5 bases and J gave up 6 bases, with 16 bases separating them. The germline V gene has CDR1 DFQATT and CDR2 SNEGSKA (reference sequence).

Remarks on this clonotype: Since a much larger clone is just one base distant, this may be a read error. This rearrangement joins TRBV28 to TRBJ2-5; 7 positions match TRBD1. Germline V lookup: CDR1 MDHEN, CDR2 SYDVKM. This CDR3 contains 16 residues. The CDR3 nucleotides read TGTGCCAGCGGTTTTGGGACAGAGGCGGATCAAGAGACCCAGTACTTC. As protein: CASGFGTEADQETQYF.

This chain joins TRBV19 and TRBJ2-7; maybe TRBD2 (5 bases). The CDR3 runs 14 residues. Germline V gives CDR1 LNHDA, CDR2 SQIVND (reference sequence). Trimming cost V 8 bases and J 1 base, with 15 bases left between them. In DNA, the CDR3 is TGTGCCAGTGGGGAAGCGGAAAGGTCCTACGAGCAGTACTTC. Residues: CASGEAERSYEQYF.

This clonotype showed up many times. The genes are TRBV28 and TRBJ1-4; D is unclear. The CDR3 is 14 amino acids. V was pared by 6 bases and J by 8 bases, with 16 bases between. The germline V gene has CDR1 MDHEN and CDR2 SYDVKM. CDR3 in DNA: TGTGCCAGCAGCGTTCCGGGGTTGGGGGAAAAACTGTTTTTT. Protein product: CASSVPGLGEKLFF.

The V call is TRBV5-4, the J call TRBJ1-2; 8 nucleotides agree with TRBD1. J lost 6 bases, V lost 4 bases, and 5 bases had no gene match. This CDR3 contains 13 residues. Germline lookup yields CDR1 SGHNT and CDR2 YYREEE (reference sequence). The CDR3 nucleotides read TGTGCCAGCAGCGTGACAGGGGAGGATGGCTACACCTTC. As protein: CASSVTGEDGYTF.

The chain is built from TRBV20-1 and TRBJ1-4, with D perhaps matching TRBD1 (5 bases). Per germline, CDR1 DFQATT and CDR2 SNEGSKA (reference sequence). V was clipped by 2 bases and J by 5 bases, with 9 bases between them. This CDR3 has 13 residues. CDR3 loop: CSARNRKNEKLFF. CDR3 sequence (DNA): TGCAGTGCTAGAAACAGGAAGAATGAAAAACTGTTTTTT.

The chain has TRBV24-1 and TRBJ2-5; D is uncertain. Germline CDR1 and CDR2: KGHDR and SFDVKD. With 7 bases removed from V and 5 bases from J, the gap between germline ends came to 13 bases. The CDR3 sequence is 13 residues long. The CDR3 bases are TGTGCCACCAGCCAACCCTCGATCGAGACCCAGTACTTC. Translation: CATSQPSIETQYF.

This clonotype has at least ten counts. CDR3 sequence reads: CASSLRAGIINNYGYTF. The CDR3 nucleotides are TGTGCCAGCAGTTTACGGGCAGGGATAATTAATAACTATGGCTACACCTTC. The V and J genes are TRBV28 and TRBJ1-2; weak D call: TRBD1 (5 bases). This CDR3 region has 17 residues. Germline V lookup: CDR1 MDHEN, CDR2 SYDVKM. The ends were cut back, 2 bases at V and 1 base at J, with 17 bases in the middle.

This clonotype came up once. J is TRBJ1-2 and V is TRBV4-1, with a possible D match to TRBD1 (5 bases). The ends were cut back, 0 bases at V and 4 bases at J, with 12 bases in the middle. The CDR3 runs to 15 residues. In germline, CDR1 is MGHRA, CDR2 YSYEKL. CDR3 in DNA: TGCGCCAGCAGCCAAGATCCGATAGGGACCTATGGCTACACCTTC. Its translation: CASSQDPIGTYGYTF.

J is TRBJ2-3 and V is TRBV28; 8 bases are a match to TRBD2. The V and J ends lost 6 bases and 6 bases, in that order; junction bases with no gene match: 11. The CDR3 is 15 residues long. CDR1 and CDR2 (germline): MDHEN, SYDVKM. The CDR3 DNA is TGTGCCAGCAGCCTACTAGCGGCCGGAGCCGATACGCAGTATTTT. Encoded protein: CASSLLAAGADTQYF.

The chain links TRBV10-3 to TRBJ2-3; D call uncertain. The CDR3 is 16 amino acids. The V gene lost 4 bases and the J gene lost 1 base, with 15 bases spanning the gap. Germline assignment: CDR1 ENHRY and CDR2 SYGVKD. The DNA of the CDR3 is TGTGCCATCAGTGCCAACCCCGGATCGGGCACAGATACGCAGTATTTT. Translating gives CAISANPGSGTDTQYF.

This clonotype was recorded a few times. The chain is built from TRBV19 and TRBJ1-1; TRBD1 agrees at 8 bases. Germline V CDR1 and CDR2: LNHDA, SQIVND (reference sequence). This CDR3 contains 13 residues. V lost 5 bases to trimming and J lost 11 bases; unmatched junction nucleotides: 10. CDR3 sequence (DNA): TGTGCCAGTAGTGAGGACAGGGTACAGCGGGCTTTCTTT. Encoded protein: CASSEDRVQRAFF.

The chain uses TRBV5-1 and TRBJ2-3, with 10 bases matching TRBD2. Germline CDR1 and CDR2: SGHRS and YFSETQ. This CDR3 is 14 amino acids long. Losses at the gene ends were 4 bases for V and 6 bases for J; bases not matched to a gene: 5. For the CDR3, the DNA is TGCGCCAGCAGCACTCTAGCGGGGGATGATACGCAGTATTTT. Its protein is CASSTLAGDDTQYF.

The chain uses TRBV7-9 and TRBJ1-5; the match to TRBD1 covers 9 bases. Germline V gene lookup returns CDR1 SEHNR and CDR2 FQNEAQ (reference sequence). J was trimmed by 6 bases and V by 5 bases; bases with no gene match: 32. The CDR3 runs to 23 residues. The CDR3 sequence: CASSRHGTGTLGGPQRVSQPQHF. The CDR3 bases are TGTGCCAGCAGCCGGCACGGGACAGGGACGTTGGGGGGCCCCCAGCGGGTCTCTCAGCCCCAGCATTTT.

The V gene is TRBV15, the J gene TRBJ2-5; 7 bases are a match to TRBD2. The germline V gene has CDR1 LNHNV and CDR2 YYDKDF (reference sequence). There are 14 residues in the CDR3. Unmatched junction bases numbered 3, after V lost 1 base and J lost 4 bases. Here the CDR3 reads CATSRGLALETQYF. The CDR3 DNA follows: TGTGCCACCAGCAGAGGACTAGCTTTAGAGACCCAGTACTTC.

This clonotype showed up many times. The chain couples TRBV20-1 to TRBJ2-7, with TRBD2 matching 13 bases. CDR3 size: 14 residues. The J segment lost 3 bases and the V segment lost 6 bases, leaving 5 bases of the junction unmatched. In germline, CDR1 is DFQATT, CDR2 SNEGSKA (reference sequence). The CDR3 sequence is CSAKGLAGFYEQYF. The DNA of the CDR3 is TGCAGTGCCAAGGGACTAGCGGGATTCTACGAGCAGTACTTC.

In this sample, this clonotype turned up a few times. The chain has TRBV4-1 and TRBJ2-7, with 11 nucleotides matching TRBD2. Germline V gene sequence: CDR1 MGHRA, CDR2 YSYEKL. The CDR3 length is 16 residues. V gave up 1 base and J gave up 0 bases; unmatched junction bases: 2. The DNA for the CDR3 is TGCGCCAGCAGCCAAGTAGCGGGAGGGCCCTCCTACGAGCAGTACTTC. It codes for CASSQVAGGPSYEQYF.

The table lists this clonotype with many counts. The J gene is TRBJ1-1, the V gene TRBV12-3 or TRBV12-4; 9 bases fit TRBD1. V lost 7 bases and J lost 0; bases outside the gene matches: 9. There are 16 residues in the CDR3. The CDR3 region is CASTPRDRDLNTEAFF. CDR3 DNA: TGTGCCAGCACCCCCCGGGACAGGGACCTGAACACTGAAGCTTTCTTT.

This clonotype was counted ten times or more. The rearrangement links TRBV7-9 to TRBJ2-5, with 10 bases fitting TRBD2. Trimming removed 4 bases from V and 4 bases from J; junction bases left unmatched: 15. This CDR3 spans 18 amino acids. Per germline, CDR1 SEHNR and CDR2 FQNEAQ (reference sequence). The CDR3 region is CASSSPRLLAGVLETQYF. CDR3 coding DNA: TGTGCCAGCAGCTCACCACGGTTGCTAGCGGGAGTCTTAGAGACCCAGTACTTC. Looking up the rest from reference TRBV7-9 and TRBJ2-5 gives the full variable domain: DTGVSQNPRHKITKRGQNVTFRCDPISEHNRLYWYRQTLGQGPEFLTYFQNEAQLEKSRLLSDRFSAERPKGSFSTLEIQRTEQGDSAMYLCASSSPRLLAGVLETQYFGPGTRLLVL.

This chain joins TRBV28 and TRBJ2-2; D not certain. Germline V CDR1 and CDR2: MDHEN, SYDVKM. The CDR3 has 12 residues. Trimming cost V 7 bases and J 3 bases, with 6 bases left between them. CDR3 DNA: TGTGCCAGCACAGGCGACACCGGGGAGCTGTTTTTT. The encoded protein is CASTGDTGELFF.

At least ten counts were recorded for this clonotype. The chain uses TRBV28 and TRBJ2-5; tentatively, D is TRBD2 (5 bases). The V and J ends lost 7 bases and 7 bases respectively, with 10 bases between them. Per germline, CDR1 MDHEN and CDR2 SYDVKM. The CDR3 extends over 11 amino acids. CDR3 bases: TGTGCCAGCATGGGAGTGGCGACCCAGTACTTC. Amino acids: CASMGVATQYF.

This clonotype was counted at least ten times. CDR3 loop: CASRYSTDQETQYF. The CDR3 DNA follows: TGTGCCAGCAGGTATTCGACAGACCAAGAGACCCAGTACTTC. The genes are TRBV2 and TRBJ2-5, with a possible D match to TRBD1 (5 bases). The CDR3 loop spans 14 amino acids. V shed 6 bases and J shed 0 bases, with 11 bases lying between them. Germline CDR1 reads SNHLY; CDR2 reads FYNNEI.